This T cell receptor beta chain emerged from a study of T cell responses to AZD1222 COVID-19 vaccine. Germline V gives CDR1 SGDLS, CDR2 YYNGEE. This CDR3 is 16 amino acids long. V shed 0 bases and J shed 8 bases, with 17 bases lying between them. As regards this clone: Its specificity is unknown.

The table came from immunoSEQ multiplex PCR; TCRdb's copy has only in-frame clones and leaves some out. Of some 24,000 clones listed, around 86% are singletons. General study findings and limits: The repertoires were collected only after the peak T cell response. The sample set comprised mostly white British donors with more females, and clonal diversity was possibly underestimated. Reports say nearly half of spike-specific TCRs go after unmutated variant regions.

Second-dose intervals near 4 or 12 weeks were combined. This TCR derives from an adult who received the AZD1222 COVID-19 vaccine. The sequenced sample was peripheral blood, obtained 28 days after the second AZD1222 dose. The chain is built from TRBV9 and TRBJ2-2; tentatively, D is TRBD1 or TRBD2 (6 bases each). CDR3 region: CASSVAGGLVTGELFF. Written as DNA, the CDR3 is TGTGCCAGCAGCGTAGCCGGGGGCCTGGTTACGGGGGAGCTGTTTTTT.